The 15 T cell receptor beta chains below all came from one sample that was sequenced in a study of cytomegalovirus exposure and HLA in healthy donors (dated by TCRdb to 2016 to 2017). The library was prepared using the immunoSEQ multiplex PCR assay. For the multiplex PCR, a mixture combining 60 forward primers for TCR Vbeta segments and 13 reverse primers for TCR Jbeta segments was used. TCRdb provides this immuneACCESS table in a form limited to in-frame rearrangements. Some clones are lacking; in checked studies, under half of them reflect an unresolved V gene, and why the rest are absent is not known. Within this sample are about 110,000 clones, with about 13% of them counted one time only. The ten most abundant clones make up 16% of the sample. Input material: PBMCs. The receptors were gathered from a middle-aged man in good health and CMV-seropositive.

The chain uses TRBV6-1 and TRBJ1-5; TRBD1 might be the D (6 bases). CDR3 size: 17 residues. V lost 0 bases and J 5 bases, leaving 17 bases between the germline ends. Per germline, CDR1 MNHNS and CDR2 SASEGT. This CDR3 reads CASSEASRGGHDQPQHF. CDR3 nucleotide sequence: TGTGCCAGCAGTGAAGCATCGAGGGGGGGGCACGATCAGCCCCAGCATTTT.

J is TRBJ2-1 and V is TRBV10-1, with TRBD2 identical over 9 bases. V shed 10 bases, J shed 16 bases, and the junction held 11 bases outside the gene matches. There are 11 residues in the CDR3. In germline, CDR1 is WNHNN, CDR2 SYGVQD (reference sequence). The CDR3 is CATSQAGGQFF. CDR3 nucleotides: TGCGCCACATCCCAAGCGGGAGGCCAATTCTTC.

This clone was seen only a few times. This chain connects TRBV7-9 to TRBJ2-3; D uncertain. Germline V CDR1 and CDR2: SEHNR, FQNEAQ (reference sequence). The CDR3 runs 14 residues. Trimming removed 3 bases at V and 3 bases at J, with 10 bases between. CDR3 region: CASSFEATTDTQYF. In nucleotides, the CDR3 is TGTGCCAGCAGCTTTGAAGCGACTACAGATACGCAGTATTTT.

This clone was detected a few times. The V call is TRBV5-4, the J call TRBJ1-5; D gene unclear. There are 15 residues in the CDR3. V dropped 3 bases and J dropped 7 bases, with 17 bases sitting between them. Germline V gene sequence: CDR1 SGHNT, CDR2 YYREEE (reference sequence). Here the CDR3 DNA reads TGTGCCAGCAGCTCGTTGCCGGGAGATGGGCAGCCCCAGCATTTT. Amino acids: CASSSLPGDGQPQHF.

The chain couples TRBV6-5 to TRBJ2-5, with 11 bases fitting TRBD2. The last part of the DNA fits TRBJ2-7 better; the J call may be wrong. CDR3 length: 15 residues. The germline V gene encodes CDR1 MNHEY and CDR2 SVGAGI. The CDR3 nucleotides read TGTGCCAGCAGTCCTAGCGGGGGGAGGGCCTACGAGCAGTACTTC. Residues: CASSPSGGRAYEQYF.

The gene calls are TRBV10-1 and TRBJ1-5, with TRBD1 identical over 12 bases. V shed 7 bases and J 2 bases; nucleotides not matched to a gene: 15. CDR3 length: 19 residues. Germline-derived CDR1 and CDR2 are WNHNN and SYGVQD (reference sequence). The CDR3 is CASIGAAGQGAEGNQPQHF. The CDR3 DNA sequence: TGCGCCAGCATTGGGGCGGCGGGACAGGGGGCGGAGGGCAATCAGCCCCAGCATTTT.

This clone was counted between two and nine times. The rearrangement joins TRBV6-9 to TRBJ2-1; 11 bases map to TRBD2. Trimming took 7 bases from V and 3 from J; bases not matched to a gene: 14. From germline, CDR1 is MNHGY and CDR2 SVAAGI. The CDR3 has 18 residues. The CDR3 reads CASKCPIAGGADYNEQFF. CDR3 sequence (DNA): TGTGCCAGCAAGTGTCCTATAGCGGGAGGGGCTGACTACAATGAGCAGTTCTTC.

This clone was counted only a few times. V usage is TRBV6-5 and J usage is TRBJ2-7; a possible D gene is TRBD2 (7 bases). CDR1 and CDR2 (germline): MNHEY, SVGAGI. V was shortened by 5 bases and J by 3 bases, with 14 bases between the two germline ends. The CDR3 has 14 amino acids. In DNA, the CDR3 is TGTGCCAGCAGTAGGACAGCGGGGAGCTACGAGCAGTACTTC. Protein sequence: CASSRTAGSYEQYF.

The rearrangement joins TRBV6-1 to TRBJ2-5; 9 positions agree with TRBD2. The CDR3 is made up of 16 amino acids. Per the germline V gene, CDR1 is MNHNS and CDR2 is SASEGT. V lost 4 bases, J lost 5 bases, and 11 bases stayed unmatched. CDR3 DNA sequence: TGTGCCAGCAGTGGGCTTGTTGCGGGAGGGCCGGAGACCCAGTACTTC. Translating gives CASSGLVAGGPETQYF.

The rearrangement uses TRBV7-9 and TRBJ2-5; D possibly corresponds to TRBD2 (5 bases). This CDR3 is 12 amino acids long. V lost 2 bases and J 7 bases, leaving 8 bases between the germline ends. CDR1 SEHNR and CDR2 FQNEAQ come from the germline V gene (reference sequence). The CDR3 protein is CASSLPRGTQYF. As DNA, the CDR3 is TGTGCCAGCAGCTTACCCCGGGGGACCCAGTACTTC.

This sequence joins TRBV25-1 and TRBJ1-4; a weak D match, TRBD1 (5 bases). Trimming took 0 bases from V and 3 from J, leaving 11 bases between them. Germline CDR1 MGHDK, CDR2 SYGVNS. The CDR3 loop spans 16 amino acids. For the CDR3, the DNA is TGTGCCAGCAGTGAATATAACCCGGGGGCTAATGAAAAACTGTTTTTT. Translating it yields CASSEYNPGANEKLFF.

V and J are TRBV28 and TRBJ1-2; D perhaps matches TRBD1 (5 bases). The germline gives CDR1 MDHEN, CDR2 SYDVKM. The CDR3 totals 12 residues. The germline V and J ends were trimmed by 7 bases and 5 bases, with 11 bases remaining between them. CDR3 DNA sequence: TGTGCCAGCATGGGGGGGGTGTATGGCTACACCTTC. As protein: CASMGGVYGYTF.

This clone has a handful of counts. The chain combines TRBV7-9 with TRBJ2-2, with D maybe TRBD2 (7 bases). Germline V gene lookup returns CDR1 SEHNR and CDR2 FQNEAQ (reference sequence). CDR3 length: 18 residues. Deletions cut 0 bases from V and 2 bases from J, with 16 bases between. This CDR3 is CASSLAGGGSINTGELFF. For the CDR3, the DNA is TGTGCCAGCAGCTTAGCGGGGGGCGGGAGTATTAACACCGGGGAGCTGTTTTTT.

The J gene is TRBJ2-1, the V gene TRBV19; 7 bases are shared with TRBD2. CDR1 and CDR2 from the germline V gene are LNHDA and SQIVND (reference sequence). The CDR3 has 15 residues. The J segment lost 0 bases and the V segment lost 5 bases, leaving 4 bases of the junction unmatched. The CDR3 loop reads CASSQIAGSYNEQFF. The DNA for the CDR3 is TGTGCCAGTAGTCAGATAGCGGGCTCCTACAATGAGCAGTTCTTC.

The table lists this clone with a few counts. This sequence joins TRBV2 and TRBJ2-4; D gene uncertain. Trimming took 2 bases from V and 3 from J, leaving 8 bases between them. Germline V CDR1 and CDR2: SNHLY, FYNNEI. There are 14 residues in the CDR3. The CDR3: CASSEPNGKNIQYF. The CDR3 coding sequence is TGTGCCAGCAGTGAACCTAACGGCAAAAACATTCAGTACTTC. The full variable domain, with the rest looked up from reference TRBV2 and TRBJ2-4, is EPEVTQTPSHQVTQMGQEVILRCVPISNHLYFYWYRQILGQKVEFLVSFYNNEISEKSEIFDDQFSVERPDGSNFTLKIRSTKLEDSAMYFCASSEPNGKNIQYFGAGTRLSVL.